The rows below give T cell receptor beta chains drawn from one sample of a study of tumor-infiltrating lymphocytes in primary liver carcinoma. TCRdb fed the multiplex PCR reads into MiXCR, producing one record per CDR3 protein. Of tens of thousands of distinct CDR3 sequences in the sample, around 84% were seen once. Input material: liver tumor tissue from sampling region 2. Source of these receptors: a woman aged 30 to 39 with primary liver carcinoma and hepatitis B virus infection. The CDR3 runs from the conserved cysteine through the conserved F or W. The D gene is left open where the match is weak. Part of the rows lack a size; the others show once, few, many or a class for expanded clones.

d_call	clone_size	j_call	v_call	cdr3_nt	cdr3_aa
.	.	TRBJ2-2	TRBV28	TGTGCCAGCAGTTTATGCGGGAGCTGTCGCACGGGGAAGCTGTTTTTT	CASSLCGSCRTGKLFF
.	.	TRBJ2-2	TRBV6-5	TGTACCAGCAGTCTCATGGAACTGAACACCGGGGAGCTGTTTTTT	CTSSLMELNTGELFF
.	.	TRBJ2-3	TRBV12-3/TRBV12-4	TGTGCTAACAGAACGGCTGGGGCAACAGATACGCAGTATTTT	CANRTAGATDTQYF
.	.	TRBJ1-2	TRBV6-5	TGTGCCAGCCGTTACCGAGAGCCTGATCTGGGTTATGGCTACACCTTC	CASRYREPDLGYGYTF
.	many	TRBJ2-1	TRBV9	TGTGCCAGCAGCCCCCCTCTGGTGAATGAGCAGTTCTTC	CASSPPLVNEQFF
.	.	TRBJ2-5	TRBV11-2	TGTGCCAGTAGCCTTTTGACGACAGCCGCAGAGACCCAGTACTTC	CASSLLTTAAETQYF
.	.	TRBJ2-2	TRBV11-2	TGTGCCTGCAGCCCCGATCCCCAATTGAAGACCGGGGAGATGTTTTTT	CACSPDPQLKTGEMFF
.	.	TRBJ2-2	TRBV5-1	TGCGCCAGCAGCTTGGGGCACAGGGTCAAGAACACAGGGGAGCTGTTTTTT	CASSLGHRVKNTGELFF
TRBD1	.	TRBJ2-5	TRBV6-5	TGTGCCACCAGTACCGGCAGGGGGCTGACCCACTACTTC	CATSTGRGLTHYF
.	.	TRBJ2-3	TRBV28	TGTGCCAACGACTGGGCAGATACGCAGTATTTT	CANDWADTQYF
.	.	TRBJ1-6	TRBV6-5	TGTGCCAGCAGGGAGAGGAGTGTCCCCATTTCACCCCTCCACTTT	CASRERSVPISPLHF
.	many	TRBJ2-5	TRBV7-7	TGTGCTAGCAGCTGGACGAAAGCAGAGGCCCAGTACTTC	CASSWTKAEAQYF
TRBD1	.	TRBJ2-7	TRBV5-6	TGTGCCAGGAGCTCACGGACAGGGCTATCGCAATACTTC	CARSSRTGLSQYF
.	.	TRBJ2-7	TRBV11-2	TGTGCCGGCACCTTAAGCGTTGCCCCCGAGCAGTACTTC	CAGTLSVAPEQYF
.	few	TRBJ2-7	TRBV28	TGTGTCAGTAGCGACTCCTTATACGAGCAGTACTTC	CVSSDSLYEQYF
TRBD2	.	TRBJ2-3	TRBV7-2	TGTGCCAGTAGCTTATCTGGACTAGCAACTAGCACAGATACGCAGTATTTT	CASSLSGLATSTDTQYF
.	.	TRBJ2-3	TRBV12-3/TRBV12-4	TGTGCCAGCCTTGCGTGGGGGGTCGGTACAGATACGCAGTATTTT	CASLAWGVGTDTQYF
.	.	TRBJ2-7	TRBV11-2	TGTGCCAGCAGTCAGGCCAGTGAGAAGTACTTC	CASSQASEKYF
.	.	TRBJ2-2	TRBV4-3	TGCGCCAGCAGCCAAGGTGCGGGGACCTTCACCGGGGAGCTGTTTTTT	CASSQGAGTFTGELFF
TRBD1	.	TRBJ2-4	TRBV11-1	TGTGCCAGCAGATTGGCCGGGACAGGTTATGGCACTCAGTACTTC	CASRLAGTGYGTQYF
.	.	TRBJ2-3	TRBV24-1	TGTGCCACCAGTGATGATATAGGGACAACACCCGGAGATACGCAGTATTTT	CATSDDIGTTPGDTQYF
TRBD1	.	TRBJ2-7	TRBV4-2	TGCGGCAGCAGCCAGGAACACCTAGGACAGGGGGGATCGCGCGAGCAGTACTTC	CGSSQEHLGQGGSREQYF
.	once	TRBJ1-1	TRBV11-2	TGTGCCAGCAGATATAAAGGGGGGAAGGCTGAAGCTTACTTT	CASRYKGGKAEAYF